This entry is about one T cell receptor beta chain. V was pared by 1 base and J by 1 base, with 12 bases between. From germline, CDR1 is SGHRS and CDR2 YFSETQ. The length of the CDR3 is 16 residues. PCR amplification relied on 60 Vbeta primers (plus 13 Jbeta primers). The table came from immunoSEQ multiplex PCR; TCRdb's copy has only in-frame clones and leaves some out. The repertoire holds fewer than 250,000 clones, 75% to 85% seen once, with approximately 0.4% in the top ten. The sample comes from a study of cytomegalovirus exposure and HLA in healthy donors. The rearrangement links TRBV5-1 to TRBJ1-5; no clear D. The TCR was taken from a male donor in good health and CMV-seropositive. Source material: PBMCs. CDR3 region: CASSLFPTGSNQPQHF. CDR3 nucleotides: TGCGCCAGCAGCTTGTTTCCCACGGGGAGCAATCAGCCCCAGCATTTT. Full variable domain (rest looked up from reference TRBV5-1 and TRBJ1-5): KAGVTQTPRYLIKTRGQQVTLSCSPISGHRSVSWYQQTPGQGLQFLFEYFSETQRNKGNFPGRFSGRQFSNSRSEMNVSTLELGDSALYLCASSLFPTGSNQPQHFGDGTRLSIL.